This T cell receptor (beta chain) was retrieved from a study of T cells in narcolepsy. This clone came up a few times. Looked up from germline, CDR1 is WSHSY and CDR2 is SAAADI. This CDR3 is built from 15 residues. The V and J ends lost 3 bases and 0 bases respectively, with 11 bases between them. The data were produced by immunoSEQ multiplex PCR, yet TCRdb's version contains in-frame clones alone and is incomplete. The sample records around 31,000 clones, roughly 73% being singletons. This TCR derives from a human donor with narcolepsy. This chain connects TRBV10-2 to TRBJ1-1; weak D call: TRBD1 (5 bases). Sequenced: CD45RA- memory CD4+ T cells from PBMCs. CDR3 residues: CASSEGVYMNTEAFF. CDR3 coding DNA: TGCGCCAGCAGTGAAGGGGTCTACATGAACACTGAAGCTTTCTTT.